This TCR beta chain was recorded in a study of cytomegalovirus exposure and HLA in healthy donors. At the level of the study: Out of a few hundred genotyped donors, approximately 84% belonged to the Caucasian-associated ancestry cluster.

Findings and limits, study-wide: TCR beta chain V- and J-gene trimming was linked, in a later analysis, to a missense variant in DCLRE1C. The number of N-insertions in an Asian-associated ancestry cluster was reportedly below the approximately 700-donor mean in a later analysis.

Germline assignment: CDR1 SGHAT and CDR2 FQNNGV. The CDR3 is made up of 17 amino acids. The V and J ends lost 0 bases and 0 bases respectively, with 11 bases between them. With regard to this clone: The antigen is undetermined.

Primers included in the PCR were 60 Vbeta and 13 Jbeta primers. Method: immunoSEQ multiplex PCR; TCRdb's copy keeps in-frame clones and lacks some. The table lists fewer than 200,000 clones, around four fifths of them singletons, with about 1.3% in the top ten. J is TRBJ1-4 and V is TRBV11-2; D is ambiguous. Sequences were obtained from PBMCs. The sequence was collected from a man under 40 in good health and CMV-seronegative. CDR3 sequence: CASSLDNGIPTNEKLFF. The CDR3 DNA reads TGTGCCAGCAGCTTAGATAACGGGATCCCAACTAATGAAAAACTGTTTTTT.